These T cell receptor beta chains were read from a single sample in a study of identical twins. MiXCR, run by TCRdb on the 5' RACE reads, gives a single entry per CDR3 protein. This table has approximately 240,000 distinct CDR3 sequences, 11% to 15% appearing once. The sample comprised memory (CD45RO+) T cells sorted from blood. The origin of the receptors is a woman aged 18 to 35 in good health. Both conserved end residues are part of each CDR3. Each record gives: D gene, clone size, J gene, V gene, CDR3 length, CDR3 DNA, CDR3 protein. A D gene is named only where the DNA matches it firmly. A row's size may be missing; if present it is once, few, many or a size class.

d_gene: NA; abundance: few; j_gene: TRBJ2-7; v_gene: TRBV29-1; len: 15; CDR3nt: TGCAGCGCTGGGGGAAAACAGGGACAATCCTACGAGCAGTACTTC; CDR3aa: CSAGGKQGQSYEQYF
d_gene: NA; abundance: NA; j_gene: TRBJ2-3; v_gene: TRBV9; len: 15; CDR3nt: TGTGCCAGCAGCGCAACGACTACGCGGTCAGATACGCAGTATTTT; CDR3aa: CASSATTTRSDTQYF
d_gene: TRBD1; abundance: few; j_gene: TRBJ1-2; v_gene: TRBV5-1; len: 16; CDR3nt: TGCGCCAGCAGCTTGGCCGTATCAGGGGGCGGCTATGGCTACACCTTC; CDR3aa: CASSLAVSGGGYGYTF
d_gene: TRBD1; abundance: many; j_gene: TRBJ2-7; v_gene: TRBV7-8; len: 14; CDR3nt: TGTGCCAGCAGCGTACACAGGGGTCCGGGCGAGCAGTACTTC; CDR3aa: CASSVHRGPGEQYF
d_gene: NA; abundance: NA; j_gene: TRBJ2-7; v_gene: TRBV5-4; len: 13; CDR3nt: TGTGCCAGCAGCTTGTATAAGGCCTACGAGCAGTACTTC; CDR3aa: CASSLYKAYEQYF
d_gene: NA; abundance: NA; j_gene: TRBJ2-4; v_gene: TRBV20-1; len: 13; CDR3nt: TGCAGTGCTAGGGCCTTAGCCAAAAACATTCAGTACTTC; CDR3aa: CSARALAKNIQYF
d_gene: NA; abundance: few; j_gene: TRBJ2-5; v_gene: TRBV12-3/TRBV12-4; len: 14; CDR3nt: TGTGCCAGCAGTTTTGCGCTCGGCGCCTCGACCCAGTACTTC; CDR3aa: CASSFALGASTQYF
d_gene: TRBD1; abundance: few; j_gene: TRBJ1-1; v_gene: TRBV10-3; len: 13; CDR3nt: TGTGCCATCAGTGCGACAGGGTTAACTGAAGCTTTCTTT; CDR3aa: CAISATGLTEAFF
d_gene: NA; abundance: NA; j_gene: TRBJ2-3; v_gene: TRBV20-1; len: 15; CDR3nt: TGCAGTGCAACACCCCGAGTGCGGGTCACAGATACGCAGTATTTT; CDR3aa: CSATPRVRVTDTQYF
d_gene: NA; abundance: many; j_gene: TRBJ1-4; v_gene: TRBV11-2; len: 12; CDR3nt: TGTGCCAGCAGCTTCGGCAGTGAAAAACTGTTTTTT; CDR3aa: CASSFGSEKLFF
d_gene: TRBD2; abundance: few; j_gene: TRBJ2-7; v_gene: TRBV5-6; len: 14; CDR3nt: TGTGCCAGCAGCTTTGGCGGGGGAATCTCGGAGCAGTACTTC; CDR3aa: CASSFGGGISEQYF
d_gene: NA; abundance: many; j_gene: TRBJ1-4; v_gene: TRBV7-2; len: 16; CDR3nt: TGTGCCAGCAGCCCGGTCCCCCGTAGTCCTAATGAAAAACTGTTTTTT; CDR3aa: CASSPVPRSPNEKLFF
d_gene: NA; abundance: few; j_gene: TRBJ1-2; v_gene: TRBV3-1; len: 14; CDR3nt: TGTGCCAGCGGGAAGACAGCGGGAAACTATGGCTACACCTTC; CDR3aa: CASGKTAGNYGYTF
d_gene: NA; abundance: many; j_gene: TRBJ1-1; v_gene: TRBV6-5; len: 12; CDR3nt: TGTGCCAGCAGTCCCGAACCCACTGAAGCTTTCTTT; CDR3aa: CASSPEPTEAFF
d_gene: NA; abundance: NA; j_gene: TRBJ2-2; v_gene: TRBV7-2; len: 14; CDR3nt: TGTGCCAGCAGCTTCATTCAGGCTTCCGGGGAGCTGTTTTTT; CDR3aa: CASSFIQASGELFF
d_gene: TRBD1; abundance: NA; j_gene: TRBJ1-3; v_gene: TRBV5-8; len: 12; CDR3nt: TGTGCCAGCAGCTTCAACCGGGACAGGGATAATTTT; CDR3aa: CASSFNRDRDNF
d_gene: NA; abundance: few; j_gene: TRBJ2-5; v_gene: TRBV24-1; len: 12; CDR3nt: TGTGCCACCGGGGGAGTTCACAGGGACCAGTACTTC; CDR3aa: CATGGVHRDQYF
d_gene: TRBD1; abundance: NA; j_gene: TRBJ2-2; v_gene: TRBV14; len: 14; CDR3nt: TGTGCCAGCAGCCTATTACAGGGGACCGGGGAGCTGTTTTTT; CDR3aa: CASSLLQGTGELFF
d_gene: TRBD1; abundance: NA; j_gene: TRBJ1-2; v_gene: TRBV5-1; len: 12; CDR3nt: TGCGCCAGCAGCTTGGAGGACAGGGGCTACACCTTC; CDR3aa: CASSLEDRGYTF